The entry below describes one T cell receptor beta chain. Some clones are missing from TCRdb's copy, which holds only in-frame ones; the method was immunoSEQ multiplex PCR. The profile covers tens of thousands of clones, with about 81% appearing a single time and 3.5% to 4% taken by the ten largest. The sample belongs to a study of technical replicates of blood from a handful of donors. V lost 7 bases and J 6 bases, leaving 15 bases between the germline ends. The germline gives CDR1 SGHTA, CDR2 FQGNSA. The CDR3 has 13 amino acids. The source of this sequence is a human donor in good health. Some clones in this sample may be carry-over from other donors' samples. The chain uses TRBV7-2 and TRBJ2-5, with a weak D call TRBD1 (5 bases). The sequenced material came from PBMCs. CDR3 nucleotide sequence: TGTGCCAGCACCAAACTCAGGGAAAAGACCCAGTACTTC. This sequence encodes CASTKLREKTQYF. The entire variable domain, with the rest obtained from reference TRBV7-2 and TRBJ2-5, is as follows: GAGVSQSPSNKVTEKGKDVELRCDPISGHTALYWYRQSLGQGLEFLIYFQGNSAPDKSGLPSDRFSAERTGGSVSTLTIQRTQQEDSAVYLCASTKLREKTQYFGPGTRLLVL.